This T cell receptor (beta chain) was sequenced in a study of blood T cell repertoires in COVID-19. About the study: Material from acute and convalescent COVID-19 was sourced from the United States, Italy and Spain.

Seattle enrolled patients during active infection and tracked them longitudinally. As processed by the authors: The assay estimated nucleated cells by amplifying reference gene primers. Sequencing was performed with immunoSEQ multiplex PCR; in TCRdb, only in-frame clones are kept and a portion is missing. The V and J calls and clone size were taken over from that table, and D and trimming were inferred from the DNA. The sample includes 250,000 to 350,000 clones, 80% to 90% of them seen just once. V lost 8 bases and J lost 2, with 15 bases in between. The CDR3 is made up of 14 amino acids. Germline V CDR1 and CDR2: SEHNR, FQNEAQ (reference sequence).

This clonotype was obtained from a woman aged 45 to 65 with COVID-19, enrolled during active disease. Sequencing was carried out using peripheral blood. The J gene is TRBJ1-2, the V gene TRBV7-9; no clear D gene. The CDR3 nucleotides are TGTGCCAGCGTCCGACTGGGTGCAAACTATGGCTACACCTTC. This sequence encodes CASVRLGANYGYTF.